The 6 T cell receptor beta chains given below trace back to one sample, sequenced in a study of blood T cell repertoires in COVID-19 (dated by TCRdb to 2018 to 2021). Libraries were constructed by the immunoSEQ multiplex PCR assay. TCRdb carries this immuneACCESS record with in-frame sequences only. Its versions omit some clonotypes, under half of them owing to an unresolved V gene in the studies checked, with the rest unexplained. In all, the sample holds approximately 360,000 clones, and 80% to 85% of those were seen once. About 5.4% of the sample is taken by the ten largest. Input material: PBMCs or T cells enriched from blood (not recorded which). The source is a woman aged 50 to 65 who had recovered from COVID-19.

This clone was picked up one time. This chain uses TRBV18 with TRBJ1-2; 8 bases match TRBD1. Per germline, CDR1 KGHSH and CDR2 LQKENI. With 8 bases clipped from V and 5 bases from J, the junction kept 10 bases outside the gene matches. The CDR3 length is 14 residues. The CDR3 here is CASEGTGLKYGYTF. CDR3 nucleotide sequence: TGTGCCAGCGAGGGGACAGGTCTTAAGTATGGCTACACCTTC.

The rearrangement links TRBV10-3 to TRBJ2-1, with 10 positions matching TRBD2. The V gene end was trimmed by 11 bases and the J gene end by 6 bases; junction bases not matched to a gene: 4. CDR3 length: 12 amino acids. Germline CDR1 and CDR2: ENHRY and SYGVKD. This CDR3 is CAASGSGNEQFF. The CDR3 bases are TGTGCCGCTAGCGGGAGCGGCAATGAGCAGTTCTTC.

The chain links TRBV6-5 to TRBJ1-2; a possible D gene is TRBD1 (5 bases). V shed 8 bases and J shed 1 base, with 14 bases lying between them. The CDR3 has 14 amino acids. Germline V lookup: CDR1 MNHEY, CDR2 SVGAGI. CDR3 amino acids: CASRAGQNNYGYTF. The CDR3 DNA follows: TGTGCCAGCCGGGCGGGGCAGAATAACTATGGCTACACCTTC.

This chain links TRBV7-2 with TRBJ2-7, with a weak D call TRBD1 (6 bases). Germline CDR1 and CDR2: SGHTA and FQGNSA. The germline V and J ends were trimmed by 5 bases and 0 bases, with 11 bases remaining between them. This CDR3 has 14 residues. The CDR3 DNA sequence: TGTGCCAGCAGCCCGCAGGGGACCTCCTACGAGCAGTACTTC. Amino acids: CASSPQGTSYEQYF.

This chain uses TRBV29-1 with TRBJ2-1, with TRBD2 as a possible D gene (6 bases). Trimming removed 4 bases from V and 7 bases from J, with 17 bases in between. The CDR3 covers 14 residues. Germline V gene lookup returns CDR1 SQVTM and CDR2 ANQGSEA. The CDR3 loop reads CSVVGGVGGNEQFF. CDR3 DNA: TGCAGCGTTGTTGGTGGTGTAGGAGGGAATGAGCAGTTCTTC.

The chain uses TRBV9 and TRBJ1-1, with 9 bases fitting TRBD1. V gave up 4 bases and J gave up 0 bases; unmatched junction bases: 10. CDR3 length: 17 residues. Germline CDR1 reads SGDLS; CDR2 reads YYNGEE. The CDR3 DNA follows: TGTGCCAGCAGCAAAAAGGACAGGGGCGGGCTGAACACTGAAGCTTTCTTT. Its protein product is CASSKKDRGGLNTEAFF.